The 20 T cell receptor beta chains below come from one sample, sequenced in a study of early T cells in non-severe SARS-CoV-2 infection. TCRdb redid the calling of the 5' RACE reads with MiXCR, one entry per CDR3 protein. The data contain about 79,000 distinct CDR3 sequences, 13% of them singletons. The sample consisted of whole blood. Receptors originate from an adult who was a healthcare worker with PCR-confirmed SARS-CoV-2 infection or an uninfected control (not recorded which).

This clonotype turned up a few times. The rearrangement uses TRBV28 and TRBJ2-5, with 7 bases fitting TRBD2. The CDR3 loop spans 12 amino acids. Losses at the gene ends were 3 bases for V and 7 bases for J; bases not matched to a gene: 2. Germline V gene sequence: CDR1 MDHEN, CDR2 SYDVKM. CDR3 DNA sequence: TGTGCCAGCAGTTTCCGCGGGAGGACCCAGTACTTC. Translation: CASSFRGRTQYF.

This clonotype was detected only a few times. The chain combines TRBV7-3 with TRBJ2-3, with 11 positions matching TRBD2. V was pared by 5 bases and J by 3 bases, with 4 bases of the junction left unmatched. This CDR3 region has 15 residues. The germline gives CDR1 SGHTA, CDR2 FQGTGA. The DNA of the CDR3 is TGTGCCAGCAGCGGTAGCGGGAGGGCTACAGATACGCAGTATTTT. As protein: CASSGSGRATDTQYF.

This clonotype appeared many times. The chain is built from TRBV5-1 and TRBJ2-3; TRBD2 matches at 8 bases. The CDR3 runs 18 residues. After removal of 0 bases from V and 0 bases from J, the junction contained 9 bases not matched to a gene. Germline V CDR1 and CDR2: SGHRS, YFSETQ. CDR3 residues: CASSLAGSIAGSTDTQYF. CDR3 sequence (DNA): TGCGCCAGCAGCTTGGCCGGGTCTATAGCGGGGAGCACAGATACGCAGTATTTT.

In its sample, this clonotype was seen many times. This chain joins TRBV9 and TRBJ1-1, with 9 positions matching TRBD1. The CDR3 sequence is 18 residues long. Trimming removed 3 bases from V and 1 base from J; junction bases left unmatched: 13. Germline V CDR1 and CDR2: SGDLS, YYNGEE. The CDR3 loop is CASSGGQGWNLKNTEAFF. CDR3 nucleotides: TGTGCCAGCAGCGGTGGACAGGGGTGGAATTTGAAGAACACTGAAGCTTTCTTT. Filled out from reference TRBV9 and TRBJ1-1, the complete variable domain reads DSGVTQTPKHLITATGQRVTLRCSPRSGDLSVYWYQQSLDQGLQFLIQYYNGEERAKGNILERFSAQQFPDLHSELNLSSLELGDSALYFCASSGGQGWNLKNTEAFFGQGTRLTVV.

This chain uses TRBV7-6 with TRBJ2-7; D uncertain. The ends were cut back, 2 bases at V and 4 bases at J, with 18 bases in the middle. This CDR3 comprises 16 residues. Germline values: CDR1 SGHVS, CDR2 FNYEAQ. CDR3 in DNA: TGTGCCAGCAGCTTAACCTCTGGTAAAGTCGTTTACGAGCAGTACTTC. This sequence encodes CASSLTSGKVVYEQYF.

V and J are TRBV29-1 and TRBJ1-1; D not resolved. Germline V gives CDR1 SQVTM, CDR2 ANQGSEA. CDR3 size: 13 residues. Trimming took off 5 bases at V and 0 bases at J, with 10 bases between the two ends. The CDR3 spells CSVTRSVNTEAFF. DNA of the CDR3: TGCAGCGTTACGCGGTCCGTGAACACTGAAGCTTTCTTT.

This clonotype was counted many times. The V call is TRBV6-2 or TRBV6-3, the J call TRBJ2-3; unclear D gene. V lost 4 bases, J lost 3 bases, and 11 bases lay in between. The V gene's germline CDR1 is MNHEY and CDR2 SVGEGT. The CDR3 contains 14 residues. Here the CDR3 DNA reads TGTGCCAGCAGTTTCACGACCCCTACAGATACGCAGTATTTT. It encodes CASSFTTPTDTQYF.

The rearrangement uses TRBV7-8 and TRBJ1-5; unclear D gene. Trimming pared 0 bases from V and 5 bases from J, leaving 5 bases between. This CDR3 comprises 13 residues. Germline-derived CDR1 and CDR2 are SGHVS and FQNEAQ. CDR3: CASSLAVDQPQHF. DNA for the CDR3: TGTGCCAGCAGCTTAGCGGTGGATCAGCCCCAGCATTTT.

In this sample, this clonotype turned up a few times. This CDR3 is CASSPFRTGNGSPLHF. CDR3 bases: TGTGCCAGCAGCCCGTTTAGGACAGGGAACGGCTCACCCCTCCACTTT. The chain combines TRBV7-2 with TRBJ1-6; 8 positions agree with TRBD1. CDR3 length: 16 residues. The trim removed 5 bases at V and 10 bases at J, leaving 13 bases unmatched. Germline assignment: CDR1 SGHTA and CDR2 FQGNSA.

In this sample, this clonotype turned up a few times. The chain is built from TRBV2 and TRBJ1-2; no reliable D call. CDR1 is SNHLY, CDR2 FYNNEI, per germline. Trimming stripped 3 bases from V and 6 bases from J, with 11 bases between. The CDR3 is 13 residues long. Written as DNA, the CDR3 is TGTGCCAGCAGTGATATCCCGCAGGATGGCTACACCTTC. Translating it yields CASSDIPQDGYTF. Full variable domain (rest looked up from reference TRBV2 and TRBJ1-2): EPEVTQTPSHQVTQMGQEVILRCVPISNHLYFYWYRQILGQKVEFLVSFYNNEISEKSEIFDDQFSVERPDGSNFTLKIRSTKLEDSAMYFCASSDIPQDGYTFGSGTRLTVV.

This clonotype was counted many times. The rearrangement joins TRBV20-1 to TRBJ1-1, with no clear D. The CDR3 runs to 14 residues. Trimming shortened V by 0 bases and J by 0 bases, and 8 bases separated the two germline ends. In germline, CDR1 is DFQATT, CDR2 SNEGSKA (reference sequence). CDR3 loop: CSARDLRLNTEAFF. The CDR3 DNA follows: TGCAGTGCTAGAGATCTGAGGTTGAACACTGAAGCTTTCTTT.

The chain couples TRBV12-3 or TRBV12-4 to TRBJ2-1, with TRBD2 matching over 12 bases. The CDR3 runs to 15 residues. The trim removed 5 bases at V and 7 bases at J, leaving 6 bases unmatched. CDR3 sequence (DNA): TGTGCCAGCAGTCCGACTAGCGGGAGTGTAAATGAGCAGTTCTTC. It is translated as CASSPTSGSVNEQFF.

The V call is TRBV30, the J call TRBJ2-2; 9 bases line up with TRBD1. From germline, CDR1 is GTSNPN and CDR2 SVGIG (reference sequence). Trimming at V came to 4 bases and at J to 4 bases, leaving 13 bases not matched to a gene. The CDR3 length is 17 residues. As DNA, the CDR3 is TGTGCCTGGAATGGGGAGGGGACAGGGCCTCCCACCGGGGAGCTGTTTTTT. It encodes CAWNGEGTGPPTGELFF.

This clonotype occurred a few times. The chain carries TRBV29-1 and TRBJ2-5, with 10 bases that match TRBD2. The ends lost 3 bases at V and 13 bases at J; junction bases unmatched: 11. CDR3 length: 13 amino acids. CDR1 SQVTM and CDR2 ANQGSEA come from the germline V gene. CDR3 nucleotides: TGCAGCGTTGAGACGGCTAGCGGGAGTTCCCTGTACTTC. Translating it yields CSVETASGSSLYF.

The sample holds one count of this clonotype. The chain couples TRBV7-9 to TRBJ2-1; D ambiguous. The CDR3 length is 14 residues. Per the germline V gene, CDR1 is SEHNR and CDR2 is FQNEAQ (reference sequence). Trimming cost V 3 bases and J 14 bases, with 20 bases left between them. CDR3 region: CASSLPLMGLGEFF. DNA of the CDR3: TGTGCCAGCAGCTTGCCCCTAATGGGTCTAGGAGAGTTCTTC.

The chain carries TRBV29-1 and TRBJ1-2, with D perhaps matching TRBD1 (6 bases). V was cut by 4 bases and J by 4 bases, with 10 bases left in between. The CDR3 runs 12 residues. The germline V gene encodes CDR1 SQVTM and CDR2 ANQGSEA. The CDR3 nucleotides are TGCAGCGTTGTCAAGGGGGGCTATGGCTACACCTTC. Translating gives CSVVKGGYGYTF.

In its sample, this clonotype was seen a few times. The chain combines TRBV20-1 with TRBJ2-3, with D perhaps TRBD1 (6 bases). Germline V gene sequence: CDR1 DFQATT, CDR2 SNEGSKA (reference sequence). CDR3 length equals 13 residues. V was cut by 3 bases and J by 3 bases, with 10 bases left in between. For the CDR3, the DNA is TGCAGTGCTAGTAGGCAGGGGACAGATACGCAGTATTTT. This translates into CSASRQGTDTQYF.

This clonotype was counted ten times or more. The chain joins TRBV18 to TRBJ1-5, with D perhaps TRBD1 (6 bases). V lost 5 bases, J lost 7 bases, and 12 bases lay in between. CDR3 length: 13 amino acids. CDR1 KGHSH and CDR2 LQKENI come from the germline V gene. Written as DNA, the CDR3 is TGTGCCAGCTCATTACAGGGTAGCCAGCCCCAGCATTTT. As protein: CASSLQGSQPQHF.

The chain couples TRBV4-1 to TRBJ1-5; TRBD1 aligns across 7 bases. The length of the CDR3 is 17 residues. Germline CDR1 is MGHRA and CDR2 is YSYEKL. With V trimmed by 3 bases and J by 2 bases, 10 bases remained unmatched. The CDR3, as DNA: TGCGCCAGCAGCCACAAATCAACCGGGACAGGCAATCAGCCCCAGCATTTT. Translated, it gives CASSHKSTGTGNQPQHF.

V and J are TRBV10-3 and TRBJ2-3; 10 nucleotides align to TRBD2. The CDR3 sequence is 17 residues long. Per germline, CDR1 ENHRY and CDR2 SYGVKD. J lost 0 bases, V lost 3 bases, and 6 bases had no gene match. This CDR3 reads CAISEGLSGRSTDTQYF. In nucleotides, the CDR3 is TGTGCCATCAGTGAAGGACTTAGCGGGAGGAGCACAGATACGCAGTATTTT.